Below are 27 T cell receptor beta chains sequenced from a single sample in a study of cytomegalovirus exposure and HLA in healthy donors. The study ran its PCR with 60 Vbeta and 13 Jbeta primers. Sequenced by immunoSEQ multiplex PCR; TCRdb stores in-frame clones only, minus some. Of about 110,000 clones listed, just over 15% were seen once; the top ten hold under 2.5%. Sequenced material: PBMCs. All receptors come from a woman aged 18 to 35 in good health and CMV-seronegative.

The chain links TRBV7-9 to TRBJ2-7, with 10 bases fitting TRBD2. The CDR3 is made up of 19 amino acids. CDR1 is SEHNR, CDR2 FQNEAQ, per germline (reference sequence). V shed 4 bases and J 5 bases; nucleotides not matched to a gene: 20. Here the CDR3 DNA reads TGTGCCAGCAGCTCCAGATACAGGGCTAGCGGGAGAGGGGTCGACGAGCAGTACTTC. This gives the protein CASSSRYRASGRGVDEQYF.

The rearrangement links TRBV13 to TRBJ2-7; TRBD2 might be the D (6 bases). This CDR3 has 13 residues. The germline CDR1 and CDR2 sequences are PRHDT and FYEKMQ (reference sequence). V lost 4 bases and J 7 bases, leaving 14 bases between the germline ends. CDR3 nucleotides: TGTGCCAGCAGCTCGGGACTCCCGGGGGAGCAGTACTTC. Protein: CASSSGLPGEQYF.

The rearrangement uses TRBV4-1 and TRBJ2-5; maybe TRBD2 (6 bases). Germline lookup yields CDR1 MGHRA and CDR2 YSYEKL. The V and J ends lost 0 bases and 3 bases respectively, with 8 bases between them. The CDR3 contains 14 residues. The CDR3 DNA is TGCGCCAGCAGCCAAGAGCGGGGAGAAGAGACCCAGTACTTC. It encodes CASSQERGEETQYF.

This clone was observed a few times. The rearrangement joins TRBV19 to TRBJ2-5; 7 positions agree with TRBD2. J lost 2 bases, V lost 1 base, and 7 bases had no gene match. Germline lookup yields CDR1 LNHDA and CDR2 SQIVND (reference sequence). The CDR3 is 16 amino acids. CDR3 nucleotides: TGTGCCAGTAGTATAGGCCCGGGGGGACCTCAAGAGACCCAGTACTTC. This sequence encodes CASSIGPGGPQETQYF.

The chain is built from TRBV5-1 and TRBJ2-3; tentatively, D is TRBD2 (5 bases). The V gene lost 3 bases and the J gene lost 2 bases, with 10 bases spanning the gap. The germline CDR1 and CDR2 sequences are SGHRS and YFSETQ. The CDR3 consists of 14 residues. In DNA form, the CDR3 reads TGCGCCAGCAGCTCACTCGGACTCACAGATACGCAGTATTTT. Protein product: CASSSLGLTDTQYF.

V is TRBV15 and J is TRBJ2-1; TRBD2 might be the D (6 bases). The CDR3 contains 14 residues. CDR1 and CDR2 from the germline V gene are LNHNV and YYDKDF (reference sequence). V lost 0 bases and J 4 bases, leaving 7 bases between the germline ends. The CDR3 is CATSRDRGYNEQFF. CDR3 DNA sequence: TGTGCCACCAGCAGAGATCGGGGGTACAATGAGCAGTTCTTC.

This chain uses TRBV7-2 with TRBJ2-7, with 7 nucleotides matching TRBD2. The germline CDR1 and CDR2 sequences are SGHTA and FQGNSA. This CDR3 is built from 15 residues. With 5 bases clipped from V and 6 bases from J, the junction kept 13 bases outside the gene matches. In nucleotides, the CDR3 is TGTGCCAGCAGCCAAGACCTAGCGGTTAAAGGCGAGCAGTACTTC. Its protein is CASSQDLAVKGEQYF.

The V and J genes are TRBV7-9 and TRBJ2-1; D remains ambiguous. CDR1 and CDR2 from the germline V gene are SEHNR and FQNEAQ (reference sequence). The CDR3 consists of 13 residues. Deletions cut 0 bases from V and 9 bases from J, with 9 bases between. The CDR3 nucleotides read TGTGCCAGCAGCTTAGCGGGTCCGGGTGAGCAGTTCTTC. Protein sequence: CASSLAGPGEQFF.

The chain has TRBV11-2 and TRBJ2-7; weak D call: TRBD2 (6 bases). Trimming took off 7 bases at V and 4 bases at J, with 11 bases between the two ends. This CDR3 comprises 12 residues. CDR1 and CDR2 from the germline V gene are SGHAT and FQNNGV. CDR3 nucleotide sequence: TGTGCCAGCACCCATGGGGGGTACGAGCAGTACTTC. Translation: CASTHGGYEQYF.

This clone occurred a few times. V and J are TRBV30 and TRBJ1-5; tentatively, D is TRBD1 (5 bases). This CDR3 comprises 14 residues. Trimming removed 1 base at V and 0 bases at J, with 7 bases between. Germline CDR1 is GTSNPN and CDR2 is SVGIG (reference sequence). The CDR3 DNA reads as TGTGCCTGGAGTGGGACAATTAGCAATCAGCCCCAGCATTTT. Translating it yields CAWSGTISNQPQHF.

J is TRBJ1-5 and V is TRBV7-9; D possibly corresponds to TRBD1 (5 bases). Germline values: CDR1 SEHNR, CDR2 FQNEAQ (reference sequence). The CDR3 has 15 amino acids. The V gene lost 3 bases and the J gene lost 4 bases, with 13 bases spanning the gap. Here the CDR3 reads CASSFGGGGNQPQHF. As DNA, the CDR3 is TGTGCCAGCAGCTTTGGTGGGGGAGGAAATCAGCCCCAGCATTTT.

This chain connects TRBV29-1 to TRBJ1-4; perhaps TRBD1 as D (6 bases). V gave up 2 bases and J gave up 10 bases, with 14 bases separating them. This CDR3 has 13 residues. Per germline, CDR1 SQVTM and CDR2 ANQGSEA. The CDR3 loop is CSVEKTGLGKLFF. Written as DNA, the CDR3 is TGCAGCGTTGAAAAGACAGGTCTGGGAAAACTGTTTTTT. Full variable domain (outside the CDR3, taken from reference TRBV29-1 and TRBJ1-4): SAVISQKPSRDICQRGTSLTIQCQVDSQVTMMFWYRQQPGQSLTLIATANQGSEATYESGFVIDKFPISRPNLTFSTLTVSNMSPEDSSIYLCSVEKTGLGKLFFGSGTQLSVL.

This clone was counted only a few times. The chain is built from TRBV29-1 and TRBJ1-5; the match to TRBD1 covers 8 bases. The CDR3 contains 13 residues. After removal of 4 bases from V and 6 bases from J, the junction contained 5 bases not matched to a gene. Germline V lookup: CDR1 SQVTM, CDR2 ANQGSEA. As DNA, the CDR3 is TGCAGCGTTGGACAGGGGAGTGGTCAGCCCCAGCATTTT. As protein: CSVGQGSGQPQHF.

The chain joins TRBV9 to TRBJ2-6, with D maybe TRBD1 (5 bases). The germline V gene has CDR1 SGDLS and CDR2 YYNGEE. The CDR3 has 17 amino acids. With 0 bases removed from V and 4 bases from J, the gap between germline ends came to 14 bases. The CDR3: CASSVARRVTGANVLTF. The CDR3 coding sequence is TGTGCCAGCAGCGTAGCTCGCAGGGTGACGGGGGCCAACGTCCTGACTTTC. The whole variable domain, remainder taken from reference TRBV9 and TRBJ2-6, is DSGVTQTPKHLITATGQRVTLRCSPRSGDLSVYWYQQSLDQGLQFLIQYYNGEERAKGNILERFSAQQFPDLHSELNLSSLELGDSALYFCASSVARRVTGANVLTFGAGSRLTVL.

V gene TRBV14 combines with J gene TRBJ2-1, with 11 bases fitting TRBD1. This CDR3 is 18 amino acids long. J lost 1 base, V lost 3 bases, and 8 bases had no gene match. Germline-derived CDR1 and CDR2 are SGHDN and FVKESK. The CDR3 coding sequence is TGTGCCAGCAGCCATCTAACCGGGACAGGGGGGTCCTACAATGAGCAGTTCTTC. The encoded protein is CASSHLTGTGGSYNEQFF.

The chain is built from TRBV5-1 and TRBJ1-3; TRBD1 is a possible D gene (5 bases). The CDR3 has 17 residues. Trimming left V 2 bases short and J 0 bases short, with 15 bases between. CDR1 is SGHRS, CDR2 YFSETQ, per germline. CDR3 bases: TGCGCCAGCAGCTTTGGCAGGGCTTTAAGCTCTGGAAACACCATATATTTT. It codes for CASSFGRALSSGNTIYF. Full variable domain (remainder filled in from reference TRBV5-1 and TRBJ1-3): KAGVTQTPRYLIKTRGQQVTLSCSPISGHRSVSWYQQTPGQGLQFLFEYFSETQRNKGNFPGRFSGRQFSNSRSEMNVSTLELGDSALYLCASSFGRALSSGNTIYFGEGSWLTVV.

This clone qualifies as medium-sized. The V and J genes are TRBV6-1 and TRBJ2-2; 10 nucleotides match TRBD2. Germline CDR1 reads MNHNS; CDR2 reads SASEGT. V dropped 4 bases and J dropped 5; count of bases not matched to a gene: 4. CDR3 length: 15 residues. The DNA for the CDR3 is TGTGCCAGCAGTGCTAGCGGGAGCCGAACCGGGGAGCTGTTTTTT. Encoded protein: CASSASGSRTGELFF.

The chain is built from TRBV5-6 and TRBJ2-1; D might be TRBD2 (5 bases). Germline-derived CDR1 and CDR2 are SGHDT and YYEEEE. This CDR3 is built from 18 residues. With 0 bases removed from V and 5 bases from J, the gap between germline ends came to 21 bases. The CDR3 DNA follows: TGTGCCAGCAGCTTGGGGGAGCTGCGGCGGCTAGCCCACAATGAGCAGTTCTTC. Protein: CASSLGELRRLAHNEQFF.

This clone has only a few counts. The gene calls are TRBV7-2 and TRBJ2-3, with TRBD2 matching over 9 bases. Germline V lookup: CDR1 SGHTA, CDR2 FQGNSA. CDR3 size: 16 residues. The V segment lost 1 base and the J segment 3 bases; nucleotides outside the gene matches: 5. CDR3: CASSLGAGGRTDTQYF. As DNA, the CDR3 is TGTGCCAGCAGCTTAGGGGCGGGGGGGCGGACAGATACGCAGTATTTT.

This clone was observed a handful of times. The chain couples TRBV9 to TRBJ2-1; 7 nucleotides line up with TRBD1. The J segment lost 0 bases and the V segment lost 3 bases, leaving 3 bases of the junction unmatched. Germline CDR1 SGDLS, CDR2 YYNGEE. The CDR3 is 15 residues long. CDR3 region: CASSAGQSSYNEQFF. CDR3 sequence (DNA): TGTGCCAGCAGCGCGGGACAGAGCTCCTACAATGAGCAGTTCTTC.

The CDR3 bases are TGTGCCAGCAGCCCGGACCCCCCGGGGACTGAAGCTTTCTTT. As protein: CASSPDPPGTEAFF. The V call is TRBV4-2, the J call TRBJ1-1; D not resolved. The CDR3 covers 14 residues. V shed 4 bases and J shed 5 bases, with 14 bases lying between them. Germline V lookup: CDR1 LGHNA, CDR2 YNFKEQ.

This sequence joins TRBV6-7 and TRBJ2-1, with 7 positions matching TRBD1. TRBV6-7 is reported as an ORF; its role is uncertain. CDR3 length: 17 residues. The trim removed 2 bases at V and 3 bases at J, leaving 10 bases unmatched. CDR3 protein: CASSYTRDSCYYNEQFF. CDR3 nucleotide sequence: TGTGCCAGCAGTTACACCCGGGACAGCTGCTACTACAATGAGCAGTTCTTC.

Only a few counts were recorded for this clone. The chain employs TRBV28 and TRBJ2-1, with 7 bases matching TRBD1. The V gene end was trimmed by 5 bases and the J gene end by 4 bases; junction bases not matched to a gene: 5. This CDR3 is 14 amino acids long. CDR1 MDHEN and CDR2 SYDVKM come from the germline V gene. The CDR3 region has the DNA TGTGCCAGCAGTAAACAGGGGTCTTACAATGAGCAGTTCTTC. Residues: CASSKQGSYNEQFF.

This clone has a handful of counts. The chain has TRBV6-1 and TRBJ2-1; D call uncertain. The CDR3 contains 12 residues. V gave up 3 bases and J gave up 3 bases, with 3 bases separating them. CDR1 and CDR2 (germline): MNHNS, SASEGT. The CDR3 sequence is CASSDSYNEQFF. The CDR3 coding sequence is TGTGCCAGCAGTGACAGCTACAATGAGCAGTTCTTC.

Only a few counts were recorded for this clone. V usage is TRBV10-3 and J usage is TRBJ1-2; D unclear. This CDR3 has 14 amino acids. V was pared by 0 bases and J by 8 bases, with 13 bases between. Germline V lookup: CDR1 ENHRY, CDR2 SYGVKD. CDR3 region: CAISESPWGGGYTF. As DNA, the CDR3 is TGTGCCATCAGTGAGTCCCCATGGGGAGGGGGCTACACCTTC.

In this sample, this clone turned up a few times. This chain links TRBV2 with TRBJ2-3; TRBD2 matches 10 bases. The CDR3 consists of 16 residues. Trimming removed 4 bases from V and 3 bases from J; junction bases left unmatched: 7. The germline CDR1 and CDR2 sequences are SNHLY and FYNNEI. The CDR3 here is CASSVTASGRTDTQYF. The DNA of the CDR3 is TGTGCCAGCAGTGTCACGGCTAGCGGGAGAACAGATACGCAGTATTTT.

This sequence joins TRBV6-1 and TRBJ1-1; 8 bases are a match to TRBD1. This CDR3 comprises 15 residues. The junction had 7 bases not matched to a gene; V was cut back by 4 bases and J by 3 bases. Germline V gives CDR1 MNHNS, CDR2 SASEGT. The CDR3 spells CASSVIQGVDTEAFF. CDR3 DNA: TGTGCCAGCAGTGTTATACAGGGGGTAGACACTGAAGCTTTCTTT.